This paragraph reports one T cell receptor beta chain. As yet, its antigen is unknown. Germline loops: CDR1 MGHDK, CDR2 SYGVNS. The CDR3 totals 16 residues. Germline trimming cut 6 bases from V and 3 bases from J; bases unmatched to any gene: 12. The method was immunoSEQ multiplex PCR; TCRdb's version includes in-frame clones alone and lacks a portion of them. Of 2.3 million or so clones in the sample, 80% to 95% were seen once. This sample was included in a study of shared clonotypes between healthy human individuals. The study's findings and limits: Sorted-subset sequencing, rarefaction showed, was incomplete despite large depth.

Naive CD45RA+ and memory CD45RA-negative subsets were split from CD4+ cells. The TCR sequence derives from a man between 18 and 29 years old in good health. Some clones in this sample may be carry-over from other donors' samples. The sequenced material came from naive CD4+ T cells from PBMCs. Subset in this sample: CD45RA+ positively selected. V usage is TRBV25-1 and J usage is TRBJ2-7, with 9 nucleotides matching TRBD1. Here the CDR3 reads CASSAGTGTSLYEQYF. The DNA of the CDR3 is TGTGCCAGCAGCGCCGGGACAGGGACTTCCCTCTACGAGCAGTACTTC.